This is a list of T cell receptor beta chains from one sample in a study of T cell responses to AZD1222 COVID-19 vaccine. Assay used: immunoSEQ multiplex PCR; TCRdb lists only in-frame clones, some missing. Among fewer than 150,000 clones listed, around 90% were seen once. The specimen comprised peripheral blood, sampled on day 0 of AZD1222 vaccination. These receptors came from an adult in good health. Both conserved end residues are part of each CDR3. The order of the fields is J gene, V gene, clone size, D gene, CDR3 DNA, CDR3 protein. The D gene is left open where the match is weak. Some rows have no size entry. The others give once, few or many, or a class for an expanded clone.

j_call: TRBJ2-3; v_call: TRBV7-3; clone_size: .; d_call: .; cdr3_nt: TGTGCCAGCAGCTTAGGGCTAGCAACAGATACGCAGTATTTT; cdr3_aa: CASSLGLATDTQYF
j_call: TRBJ2-2; v_call: TRBV7-2; clone_size: .; d_call: .; cdr3_nt: TGTGCCAGCAGCTTAGAGGCCAGCACCGGGGAGCTGTTTTTT; cdr3_aa: CASSLEASTGELFF
j_call: TRBJ2-2; v_call: TRBV9; clone_size: .; d_call: TRBD1; cdr3_nt: TGTGCCAGCACCCCCGGACAGGGAGACACCGGGGAGCTGTTTTTT; cdr3_aa: CASTPGQGDTGELFF
j_call: TRBJ2-2; v_call: TRBV7-3; clone_size: .; d_call: TRBD1; cdr3_nt: TGTGCCAGCAGCTGGGACAGATACACCGGGGAGCTGTTTTTT; cdr3_aa: CASSWDRYTGELFF
j_call: TRBJ2-3; v_call: TRBV5-1; clone_size: .; d_call: TRBD1; cdr3_nt: TGCGCCAGCAGCTCTAATCCGGGACAGAGCATTAGCACAGATACGCAGTATTTT; cdr3_aa: CASSSNPGQSISTDTQYF
j_call: TRBJ1-2; v_call: TRBV2; clone_size: .; d_call: .; cdr3_nt: TGTGCCAGCAGTCTCGAGGGGGTACGGGGCTACACCTTC; cdr3_aa: CASSLEGVRGYTF
j_call: TRBJ2-2; v_call: TRBV19; clone_size: .; d_call: .; cdr3_nt: TGTGCCAGTAGGCGCACCGGGGAGCTGTTTTTT; cdr3_aa: CASRRTGELFF
j_call: TRBJ2-5; v_call: TRBV5-1; clone_size: once; d_call: TRBD2; cdr3_nt: TGCGCCAGCAGCTTGGTCGGCGGGGGGGCAGAGACCCAGTACTTC; cdr3_aa: CASSLVGGGAETQYF
j_call: TRBJ2-7; v_call: TRBV12-3/TRBV12-4; clone_size: .; d_call: .; cdr3_nt: TGTGCCAGCGGGCCCGGGGCCTACGAGCAGTACTTC; cdr3_aa: CASGPGAYEQYF
j_call: TRBJ2-6; v_call: TRBV29-1; clone_size: .; d_call: .; cdr3_nt: TGCAGCGTTGGACAGTCCTCTGGGGCCAACGTCCTGACTTTC; cdr3_aa: CSVGQSSGANVLTF
j_call: TRBJ2-7; v_call: TRBV10-3; clone_size: .; d_call: .; cdr3_nt: TGTGCCATCAGTCGGGCGGGGGCAGACTACGAGCAGTACTTC; cdr3_aa: CAISRAGADYEQYF
j_call: TRBJ1-1; v_call: TRBV3-1/TRBV3-2; clone_size: .; d_call: .; cdr3_nt: TGTGCCAGCAGCCAAATCGGGGCGCTTGAAGCTTTCTTT; cdr3_aa: CASSQIGALEAFF
j_call: TRBJ2-7; v_call: TRBV27; clone_size: .; d_call: .; cdr3_nt: TGTGCCAGCAGTTGGGGGACAAACTACGAGCAGTACTTC; cdr3_aa: CASSWGTNYEQYF
j_call: TRBJ2-1; v_call: TRBV24-1; clone_size: .; d_call: .; cdr3_nt: TGTGCCACCAGTGATTTGAGTTGGGGATCGAATGAGCAGTTCTTC; cdr3_aa: CATSDLSWGSNEQFF
j_call: TRBJ1-3; v_call: TRBV2; clone_size: once; d_call: .; cdr3_nt: TGTGCCAGCGAAGGAACAGGCTCTGGAAACACCATATATTTT; cdr3_aa: CASEGTGSGNTIYF
j_call: TRBJ1-1; v_call: TRBV6-5; clone_size: once; d_call: .; cdr3_nt: TGTGCCAGCCGGTTACAGGGAACCACTGAAGCTTTCTTT; cdr3_aa: CASRLQGTTEAFF
j_call: TRBJ2-3; v_call: TRBV7-2; clone_size: .; d_call: TRBD2; cdr3_nt: TGTGCCAGCAGCTTAGCTGGGCGGGGGGTCACAGATACGCAGTATTTT; cdr3_aa: CASSLAGRGVTDTQYF
j_call: TRBJ1-5; v_call: TRBV5-1; clone_size: .; d_call: TRBD1; cdr3_nt: TGCGCCAGCAGGTTCTCCGGGACAGGGACCGATAGCAATCAGCCCCAGCATTTT; cdr3_aa: CASRFSGTGTDSNQPQHF
j_call: TRBJ1-1; v_call: TRBV9; clone_size: .; d_call: .; cdr3_nt: TGTGCCAGCAGCGTATTTCAAGGCAGCATGAACACTGAAGCTTTCTTT; cdr3_aa: CASSVFQGSMNTEAFF
j_call: TRBJ2-5; v_call: TRBV19; clone_size: .; d_call: TRBD2; cdr3_nt: TGTGCCAGTAGTATCGGCGGGGGGTTAGAGACCCAGTACTTC; cdr3_aa: CASSIGGGLETQYF
j_call: TRBJ2-7; v_call: TRBV3-1/TRBV3-2; clone_size: once; d_call: .; cdr3_nt: TGTGCCAGCAGCCAAGGTGGACATATCTACGAGCAGTACTTC; cdr3_aa: CASSQGGHIYEQYF
j_call: TRBJ2-3; v_call: TRBV30; clone_size: .; d_call: .; cdr3_nt: TGTGCCTGGAATCAACAGGGTTCGGATACGCAGTATTTT; cdr3_aa: CAWNQQGSDTQYF
j_call: TRBJ2-5; v_call: TRBV15; clone_size: .; d_call: TRBD1; cdr3_nt: TGTGCCACCAGCGGCGACCTCGACAGGGGCAGGCGAGAGACCCAGTACTTC; cdr3_aa: CATSGDLDRGRRETQYF
j_call: TRBJ2-3; v_call: TRBV3-1/TRBV3-2; clone_size: .; d_call: TRBD2; cdr3_nt: TGTGCCAGCAGCCAAGGATTAGCGGGGGGCCCAGATACGCAGTATTTT; cdr3_aa: CASSQGLAGGPDTQYF
j_call: TRBJ1-6; v_call: TRBV6-2/TRBV6-3; clone_size: .; d_call: TRBD1; cdr3_nt: TGTGCCAGCAGTTCCCCGGGACAGGGACGTTCACCCCTCCACTTT; cdr3_aa: CASSSPGQGRSPLHF
j_call: TRBJ1-4; v_call: TRBV7-2; clone_size: .; d_call: .; cdr3_nt: TGTGCCAGCACCCCCTCAAGAAATGAAAAACTGTTTTTT; cdr3_aa: CASTPSRNEKLFF
j_call: TRBJ2-7; v_call: TRBV5-1; clone_size: .; d_call: .; cdr3_nt: TGCGCCAGCAGCTTCGGGAGCAAGTACGAGCAGTACTTC; cdr3_aa: CASSFGSKYEQYF
j_call: TRBJ2-1; v_call: TRBV5-1; clone_size: .; d_call: .; cdr3_nt: TGCGCCAGCAGCTTGGAGTCCCCCTCCTACAATGAGCAGTTCTTC; cdr3_aa: CASSLESPSYNEQFF
j_call: TRBJ2-7; v_call: TRBV10-3; clone_size: .; d_call: TRBD1; cdr3_nt: TGTGCCATAGGACAGGACTACGAGCAGTACTTC; cdr3_aa: CAIGQDYEQYF
j_call: TRBJ1-1; v_call: TRBV30; clone_size: once; d_call: .; cdr3_nt: TGTGCCTGGAGAAGGGGGATTACGAACACTGAAGCTTTCTTT; cdr3_aa: CAWRRGITNTEAFF
j_call: TRBJ1-4; v_call: TRBV6-5; clone_size: .; d_call: TRBD1; cdr3_nt: TGTGCCAGCAGCCGGGACAGGGGAACTGAAAAACTGTTTTTT; cdr3_aa: CASSRDRGTEKLFF
j_call: TRBJ1-1; v_call: TRBV20-1; clone_size: once; d_call: .; cdr3_nt: TGCAGTGCGAAGCCGCAGGGATTGGCTTTCTTT; cdr3_aa: CSAKPQGLAFF
j_call: TRBJ1-1; v_call: TRBV7-2; clone_size: .; d_call: TRBD1; cdr3_nt: TGTGCCAGCAGATTCACAGGGGGCAACACTGAAGCTTTCTTT; cdr3_aa: CASRFTGGNTEAFF
j_call: TRBJ2-7; v_call: TRBV5-5; clone_size: .; d_call: .; cdr3_nt: TGTGCCAGCAGCTTAACAGACTACGAGCAGTACTTC; cdr3_aa: CASSLTDYEQYF
j_call: TRBJ2-7; v_call: TRBV4-1; clone_size: once; d_call: .; cdr3_nt: TGCGCCAGCAGCCAAGAGTCCGAGGGGCCCTCCTACGAGCAGTACTTC; cdr3_aa: CASSQESEGPSYEQYF
j_call: TRBJ2-1; v_call: TRBV5-1; clone_size: .; d_call: .; cdr3_nt: TGCGCCAGCAGCCCTACCGGGACTTCCAGCTCCTACAATGAGCAGTTCTTC; cdr3_aa: CASSPTGTSSSYNEQFF
j_call: TRBJ1-2; v_call: TRBV18; clone_size: .; d_call: .; cdr3_nt: TGTGCCAGCTCACCACCGGACCGCCCTTACTATGGCTACACCTTC; cdr3_aa: CASSPPDRPYYGYTF
j_call: TRBJ2-1; v_call: TRBV20-1; clone_size: .; d_call: TRBD1; cdr3_nt: TGCAGTGCTAGTTGGCAGGGGGCAAATGAGCAGTTCTTC; cdr3_aa: CSASWQGANEQFF
j_call: TRBJ1-2; v_call: TRBV5-6; clone_size: .; d_call: .; cdr3_nt: TGTGCCAGCAGCTTAAGACAGAGGGTAGGCTACACCTTC; cdr3_aa: CASSLRQRVGYTF
j_call: TRBJ2-1; v_call: TRBV5-1; clone_size: .; d_call: TRBD1; cdr3_nt: TGCGCCAGCAGCCCCGGGGACAGGGGAACCTACAATGAGCAGTTCTTC; cdr3_aa: CASSPGDRGTYNEQFF
j_call: TRBJ1-4; v_call: TRBV6-5; clone_size: once; d_call: .; cdr3_nt: TGTGCCAGCAGTTACAGAGGAGCAACTAATGAAAAACTGTTTTTT; cdr3_aa: CASSYRGATNEKLFF
j_call: TRBJ1-1; v_call: TRBV7-9; clone_size: few; d_call: .; cdr3_nt: TGTGCCAGCAGCCCTAGATCAGGGTGGGGTACTGAAGCTTTCTTT; cdr3_aa: CASSPRSGWGTEAFF
j_call: TRBJ1-6; v_call: TRBV28; clone_size: .; d_call: .; cdr3_nt: TGTGCCAGCAGTTTGGCAGGGGCCGACTCGAATTCACCCCTCCACTTT; cdr3_aa: CASSLAGADSNSPLHF